These T cell receptor beta chains were read from a single sample in a study of OX40 agonist ivuxolimab in advanced cancers. Profiling relied on immunoSEQ multiplex PCR, and the TCRdb table lists in-frame clones only, not all of them. This sample has roughly 2,000 clones, with just under 85% found just once. The sequencing here drew on CD4+ or CD8+ T cells sorted from blood, taken in a trial of the OX40 agonist ivuxolimab. Receptor source: an adult with an advanced solid tumor such as melanoma, head and neck, liver or kidney cancer. Each CDR3 is given with its conserved first and last residue. D genes are given only for firm matches. A clone size is listed for some rows: how often the clone was seen (once, few, many), or a class if it is expanded.

d_call | clone_size | j_call | v_call | cdr3_length | cdr3_nt | cdr3_aa
. | . | TRBJ2-2 | TRBV2 | 13 | TGTGCCAGCACCACGACCGGGGCTGGGGAGCTGTTTTTT | CASTTTGAGELFF
. | . | TRBJ1-5 | TRBV4-1 | 17 | TGCGCCAGCAGCCAAGAATGGCCAGTCACAAGCAATCAGCCCCAGCATTTT | CASSQEWPVTSNQPQHF
TRBD1 | few | TRBJ1-3 | TRBV5-1 | 15 | TGCGCCAGCAGCCCGAGTCCCGGGACAGGGGACACCATATATTTT | CASSPSPGTGDTIYF
. | . | TRBJ2-5 | TRBV23-1 | 15 | TGCGCCAGCAGTCAGGGACACGTAGGGGAAGAGACCCAGTACTTC | CASSQGHVGEETQYF
. | once | TRBJ2-1 | TRBV15 | 16 | TGTGCCACCAGCAGAGGATCCAGTCCGGCCTACAATGAGCAGTTCTTC | CATSRGSSPAYNEQFF
. | . | TRBJ2-3 | TRBV27 | 15 | TGTGCCAGCAGTTTGGGTGTTCGGAGTACAGATACGCAGTATTTT | CASSLGVRSTDTQYF
. | . | TRBJ2-2 | TRBV14 | 17 | TGTGCCAGCAGCTATACCGGTGGAAGTCGGAACACCGGGGAGCTGTTTTTT | CASSYTGGSRNTGELFF
. | . | TRBJ1-2 | TRBV18 | 12 | TGTGCCAGCTCACGGCCAGGGGATGGCTACACCTTC | CASSRPGDGYTF
. | . | TRBJ2-1 | TRBV9 | 12 | TGTGCCAGCAGCGTTGGGCCCGAAACGATGTTCTTC | CASSVGPETMFF
. | few | TRBJ1-1 | TRBV6-1 | 11 | TGTGCCACCCTCCTAACAGTGGAAGCTTTCTTT | CATLLTVEAFF
. | . | TRBJ1-2 | TRBV7-4 | 19 | TGTGCCAGCAGCCCCCCTAGTGATCGAGGCAGTCGGGCTAACTATGGCTACACCTTC | CASSPPSDRGSRANYGYTF
. | . | TRBJ2-2 | TRBV21-1 | 18 | TGTGCCAGCAGCAAAGCAGATCCGGGACAGGCGAACACCGGGGAGCTGTTTTTT | CASSKADPGQANTGELFF
. | . | TRBJ1-1 | TRBV5-3 | 13 | TGTGCCAGCAGCCCCACACCGAACACTGAAGCTTTCTTT | CASSPTPNTEAFF
. | few | TRBJ2-5 | TRBV21-1 | 18 | . | CASSKYDCVAGVWETQYF
TRBD1 | large | TRBJ1-2 | TRBV9 | 14 | TGTGCCAGCAGCCCAGGGGGGGGAAACTATGGCTACACCTTC | CASSPGGGNYGYTF
TRBD2 | . | TRBJ2-5 | TRBV7-8 | 18 | TGTGCCAGCAGCTTAGGCCCCGGAGCGGGGGATGGCTTGGAGACCCAGTACTTC | CASSLGPGAGDGLETQYF
. | . | TRBJ2-5 | TRBV16 | 14 | TGTGCCAGCAGCCAATCGAGCCCTCAAGAGACCCAGTACTTC | CASSQSSPQETQYF
TRBD2 | . | TRBJ2-2 | TRBV5-1 | 16 | TGCGCCAGCAGCTCACTAGCGGGACCTAACACCGGGGAGCTGTTTTTT | CASSSLAGPNTGELFF
. | few | TRBJ1-3 | TRBV2 | 15 | TGTGCCAGCAGTGAACGGGGGTTCTCTGGAAACACCATATATTTT | CASSERGFSGNTIYF